These 9 T cell receptor beta chains were all obtained from the same sample, sequenced in a study of T-cell reconstitution after alpha-beta-depleted transplantation in children. Researchers prepared the TCRbeta library using unique molecular identifiers, the study reports. Using its own MiXCR run on the PCR reads, TCRdb lists one record per CDR3 protein. The sample holds roughly 420,000 distinct CDR3 sequences; around 15% are singletons and the top ten take around 28%. Source: PBMCs, mostly from graft donor cells, taken 360 days after TCRalphabeta/CD19-depleted stem cell transplant. Receptor source: a boy under two years old who had a stem cell transplant for Wiskott-Aldrich syndrome, so the T cells may come from the graft donor.

This chain joins TRBV24-1 and TRBJ2-5, with no clear D. This CDR3 region has 10 residues. The germline gives CDR1 KGHDR, CDR2 SFDVKD. The V gene lost 4 bases and the J gene lost 4 bases, with 0 bases spanning the gap. CDR3 nucleotides: TGTGCCACCAGTGAAGAGACCCAGTACTTC. The encoded protein is CATSEETQYF.

V is TRBV24-1 and J is TRBJ2-1; D not certain. The CDR3 is made up of 12 amino acids. V was clipped by 7 bases and J by 5 bases, with 8 bases between them. CDR1 is KGHDR and CDR2 is SFDVKD in the germline V gene. The CDR3 DNA is TGTGCCACCAGGGACCAGAACAATGAGCAGTTCTTC. Amino acids: CATRDQNNEQFF.

The chain has TRBV29-1 and TRBJ2-5; a weak D match, TRBD1 (5 bases). The V gene's germline CDR1 is SQVTM and CDR2 ANQGSEA. The CDR3 extends over 12 amino acids. The V gene lost 2 bases and the J gene lost 3 bases, with 7 bases spanning the gap. CDR3 DNA: TGCAGCGTTGAATCACAGGAAGAGACCCAGTACTTC. Amino acids: CSVESQEETQYF.

This clonotype was counted between two and nine times. This rearrangement joins TRBV29-1 to TRBJ2-5; a weak D match, TRBD1 (5 bases). Between the trimmed V and J ends, which lost 0 bases and 6 bases, there was a span of 8 bases. Germline values: CDR1 SQVTM, CDR2 ANQGSEA. The CDR3 contains 12 residues. CDR3 DNA: TGCAGCGTTGAAGAAGGGGCGCAGACCCAGTACTTC. Its translation: CSVEEGAQTQYF. The full variable domain, in which reference TRBV29-1 and TRBJ2-5 provide the parts outside the CDR3, is SAVISQKPSRDICQRGTSLTIQCQVDSQVTMMFWYRQQPGQSLTLIATANQGSEATYESGFVIDKFPISRPNLTFSTLTVSNMSPEDSSIYLCSVEEGAQTQYFGPGTRLLVL.

In its sample, this clonotype was seen a few times. The chain links TRBV3-1 to TRBJ2-1, with a possible D match to TRBD2 (7 bases). This CDR3 is 16 amino acids long. Trimming pared 4 bases from V and 2 bases from J, leaving 15 bases between. CDR1 LGHDT and CDR2 YNNKEL come from the germline V gene (reference sequence). The CDR3 nucleotides read TGTGCCAGCAGCCCCCCGAGGGGGGGCGCCTACAATGAGCAGTTCTTC. Its translation: CASSPPRGGAYNEQFF.

This clonotype was seen many times. V usage is TRBV28 and J usage is TRBJ2-7, with 7 bases that match TRBD1. The CDR3 loop spans 12 amino acids. J lost 8 bases, V lost 6 bases, and 7 bases had no gene match. Looked up from germline, CDR1 is MDHEN and CDR2 is SYDVKM. CDR3 amino acids: CASSPVTGKQYF. Here the CDR3 DNA reads TGTGCCAGCAGCCCGGTGACAGGGAAGCAGTACTTC.

The rearrangement uses TRBV2 and TRBJ2-3; the match to TRBD1 covers 9 bases. Germline V lookup: CDR1 SNHLY, CDR2 FYNNEI. V was pared by 6 bases and J by 3 bases, with 4 bases of the junction left unmatched. The CDR3 is 14 amino acids. The CDR3 DNA reads as TGTGCCAGCAGGAGGACAGGGGTAACAGATACGCAGTATTTT. Translated: CASRRTGVTDTQYF. The full variable domain, its missing parts supplied by reference TRBV2 and TRBJ2-3, is EPEVTQTPSHQVTQMGQEVILRCVPISNHLYFYWYRQILGQKVEFLVSFYNNEISEKSEIFDDQFSVERPDGSNFTLKIRSTKLEDSAMYFCASRRTGVTDTQYFGPGTRLTVL.

This clonotype was seen a handful of times. V usage is TRBV29-1 and J usage is TRBJ2-6, with D uncertain. The CDR3 runs 14 residues. Between the trimmed V and J ends, which lost 6 bases and 2 bases, there was a span of 11 bases. Germline V CDR1 and CDR2: SQVTM, ANQGSEA. CDR3 sequence (DNA): TGCAGCGTCATAGTTCGACCTGGGGCCAACGTCCTGACTTTC. Protein product: CSVIVRPGANVLTF.

For the CDR3, the DNA is TGTGCCAGCAGTTTATTGGGGAAGGGGTACACTGAAGCTTTCTTT. It yields the protein CASSLLGKGYTEAFF. J is TRBJ1-1 and V is TRBV28, with D maybe TRBD1 (5 bases). The germline gives CDR1 MDHEN, CDR2 SYDVKM. The CDR3 spans 15 residues. Trimming shortened V by 1 base and J by 3 bases, and 12 bases separated the two germline ends.